One and the same sample provided the 10 T cell receptor beta chains below, sequenced in a study of shared clonotypes between healthy human individuals. The assay was immunoSEQ multiplex PCR, and TCRdb's table has in-frame clones only and misses some. The sample carries 740,000 or so clones, 60% to 75% recorded once. The sequencing input was memory CD4+ T cells sorted from blood. Regarding subset: CD45RA-negative fraction. These receptors were taken from a woman aged 25 to 39 in good health.

The rearrangement uses TRBV7-9 and TRBJ2-5; 7 bases agree with TRBD2. The CDR3 extends over 16 amino acids. CDR1 and CDR2 (germline): SEHNR, FQNEAQ (reference sequence). The trim removed 0 bases at V and 3 bases at J, leaving 7 bases unmatched. The CDR3 is CASSLAPGSGKETQYF. The CDR3 DNA is TGTGCCAGCAGCTTAGCGCCGGGAAGCGGGAAAGAGACCCAGTACTTC.

The chain employs TRBV30 and TRBJ2-7, with 9 bases aligning to TRBD1. From germline, CDR1 is GTSNPN and CDR2 SVGIG (reference sequence). V lost 5 bases and J lost 4; bases outside the gene matches: 3. The CDR3 totals 12 residues. CDR3 protein: CAWSGTGYEQYF. CDR3 bases: TGTGCCTGGTCCGGGACAGGGTACGAGCAGTACTTC.

For the CDR3, the DNA is TGTGCCAGCAGCGCCTCTAGCGGGGACCTCTCCTACGAGCAGTACTTC. The encoded protein is CASSASSGDLSYEQYF. The chain carries TRBV5-4 and TRBJ2-7, with 9 bases aligning to TRBD2. The V gene's germline CDR1 is SGHNT and CDR2 YYREEE (reference sequence). The CDR3 is made up of 16 amino acids. V lost 4 bases, J lost 0 bases, and 8 bases stayed unmatched.

The chain couples TRBV18 to TRBJ1-2; unclear D gene. The V end lost 5 bases, the J end lost 8 bases, and 18 bases lay between the germline ends. The length of the CDR3 is 14 residues. Germline values: CDR1 KGHSH, CDR2 LQKENI. The DNA of the CDR3 is TGTGCCAGCTCAGCCTATAAGGAATCAGAGGGCTACACCTTC. It yields the protein CASSAYKESEGYTF.

The V and J genes are TRBV7-2 and TRBJ2-5; 13 bases fit TRBD2. With V trimmed by 4 bases and J by 4 bases, 6 bases remained unmatched. In germline, CDR1 is SGHTA, CDR2 FQGNSA. The CDR3 extends over 16 amino acids. This CDR3 reads CASSSGGLAGRETQYF. The DNA for the CDR3 is TGTGCCAGCAGCTCCGGGGGACTAGCGGGAAGAGAGACCCAGTACTTC.

The chain carries TRBV12-5 and TRBJ1-5; D is ambiguous. Germline lookup yields CDR1 LGHNT and CDR2 FRNRAP. The CDR3 loop spans 16 amino acids. The ends were cut back, 5 bases at V and 2 bases at J, with 16 bases in the middle. The CDR3 sequence: CASGPRDVWGNQPQHF. In DNA form, the CDR3 reads TGTGCTAGTGGTCCGCGCGACGTCTGGGGCAATCAGCCCCAGCATTTT.

This clone was observed a few times. The chain uses TRBV5-6 and TRBJ2-6; tentative D call: TRBD1 (6 bases). This CDR3 region has 16 residues. Germline V CDR1 and CDR2: SGHDT, YYEEEE. V lost 3 bases to trimming and J lost 4 bases, with 14 bases between them. In DNA, the CDR3 is TGTGCCAGCAGCTGGAATATGGGGGCCGGGGCCAACGTCCTGACTTTC. Translated: CASSWNMGAGANVLTF.

The chain employs TRBV6-1 and TRBJ1-6; 8 bases fit TRBD1. Trimming at V came to 6 bases and at J to 7 bases, leaving 5 bases not matched to a gene. Germline assignment: CDR1 MNHNS and CDR2 SASEGT. The CDR3 is made up of 14 amino acids. The CDR3 nucleotides are TGTGCCAGCAGGGCAGGGGGCTTGAATTCACCCCTCCACTTT. Protein sequence: CASRAGGLNSPLHF.

This CDR3 is CSVRLAGFSYNEQFF. The CDR3 coding sequence is TGCAGCGTTAGACTAGCGGGCTTCTCCTACAATGAGCAGTTCTTC. This chain uses TRBV29-1 with TRBJ2-1; 10 nucleotides line up with TRBD2. V dropped 5 bases and J dropped 0; count of bases not matched to a gene: 4. Germline V gives CDR1 SQVTM, CDR2 ANQGSEA. The CDR3 runs to 15 residues.

This clone was found a few times. The chain links TRBV7-9 to TRBJ2-7; D remains ambiguous. The CDR3 sequence is 14 residues long. V lost 5 bases and J 6 bases, leaving 17 bases between the germline ends. Germline values: CDR1 SEHNR, CDR2 FQNEAQ (reference sequence). In nucleotides, the CDR3 is TGTGCCAGCAGCCCGCATGGGGTCTACCGCGAGCAGTACTTC. This sequence encodes CASSPHGVYREQYF.